The source of this TCR beta chain is a study of T cells expressing NK-cell markers. CDR1 and CDR2 (germline): MGHRA, YSYEKL. The CDR3 sequence is 16 residues long. With the 5' RACE reads reprocessed, TCRdb shows one record per CDR3 protein and no DNA. The sample spans some 390,000 distinct CDR3 sequences; the ten largest clones claim about 11%. The sequence came from a woman between 50 and 59 years old in good health. The chain couples TRBV4-1 to TRBJ1-2; TCRdb's assignment of TRBD1 cannot be checked, as there is no DNA. Sequencing was performed on blood T cells: a sorted CD56 or NKG2C T cell subset, CD4+ or CD8+ T cells, or bulk PBMC T cells (not recorded which). The CDR3 is CASSPLSGQGDYGYTF.